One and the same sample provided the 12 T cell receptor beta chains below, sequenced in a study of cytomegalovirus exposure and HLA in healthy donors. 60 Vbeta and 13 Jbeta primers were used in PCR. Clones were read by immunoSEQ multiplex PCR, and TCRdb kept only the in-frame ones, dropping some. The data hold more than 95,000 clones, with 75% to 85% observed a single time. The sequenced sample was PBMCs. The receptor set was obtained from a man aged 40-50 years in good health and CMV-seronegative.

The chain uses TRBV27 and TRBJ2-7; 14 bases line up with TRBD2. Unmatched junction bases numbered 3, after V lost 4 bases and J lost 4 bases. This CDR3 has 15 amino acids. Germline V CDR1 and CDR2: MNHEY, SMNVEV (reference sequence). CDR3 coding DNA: TGTGCCAGCAGTTGGGGGACTAGCGGGGGTTACGAGCAGTACTTC. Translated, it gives CASSWGTSGGYEQYF.

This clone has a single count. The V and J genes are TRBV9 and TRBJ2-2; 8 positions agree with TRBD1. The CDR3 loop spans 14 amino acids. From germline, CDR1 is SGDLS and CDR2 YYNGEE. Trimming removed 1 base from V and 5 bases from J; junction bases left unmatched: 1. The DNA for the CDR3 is TGTGCCAGCAGCGTAAACAGGGGGACCGGGGAGCTGTTTTTT. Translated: CASSVNRGTGELFF.

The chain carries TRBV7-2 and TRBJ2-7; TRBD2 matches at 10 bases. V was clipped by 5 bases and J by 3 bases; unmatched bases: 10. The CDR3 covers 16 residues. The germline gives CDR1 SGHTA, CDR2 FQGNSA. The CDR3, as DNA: TGTGCCAGCAGCCGGACAGCAAGCGGGGGGGGCTACGAGCAGTACTTC. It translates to CASSRTASGGGYEQYF.

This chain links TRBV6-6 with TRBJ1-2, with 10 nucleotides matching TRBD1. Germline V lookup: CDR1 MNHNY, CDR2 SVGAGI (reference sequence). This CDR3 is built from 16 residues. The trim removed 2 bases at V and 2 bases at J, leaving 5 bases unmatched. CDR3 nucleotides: TGTGCCAGCAGTTACCACTCGGGACAGGGGAACTATGGCTACACCTTC. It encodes CASSYHSGQGNYGYTF.

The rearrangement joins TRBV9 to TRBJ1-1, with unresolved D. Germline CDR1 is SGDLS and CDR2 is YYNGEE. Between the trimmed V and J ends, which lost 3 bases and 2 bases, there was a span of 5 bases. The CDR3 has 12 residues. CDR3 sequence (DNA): TGTGCCAGCAGCGCCTCTAACACTGAAGCTTTCTTT. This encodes CASSASNTEAFF.

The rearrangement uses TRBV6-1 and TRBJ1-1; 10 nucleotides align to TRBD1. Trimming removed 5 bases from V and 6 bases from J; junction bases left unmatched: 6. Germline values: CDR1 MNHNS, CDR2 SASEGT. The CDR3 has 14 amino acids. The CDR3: CASSWTGGDPEAFF. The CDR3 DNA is TGTGCCAGCAGTTGGACAGGGGGTGATCCTGAAGCTTTCTTT.

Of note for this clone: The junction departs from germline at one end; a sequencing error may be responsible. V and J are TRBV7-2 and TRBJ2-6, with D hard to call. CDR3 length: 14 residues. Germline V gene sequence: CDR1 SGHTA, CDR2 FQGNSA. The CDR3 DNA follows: TGTGCCAGCAGCCCGGAGTCTGTGGCCAACGTCCTGACTTTC. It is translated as CASSPESVANVLTF.

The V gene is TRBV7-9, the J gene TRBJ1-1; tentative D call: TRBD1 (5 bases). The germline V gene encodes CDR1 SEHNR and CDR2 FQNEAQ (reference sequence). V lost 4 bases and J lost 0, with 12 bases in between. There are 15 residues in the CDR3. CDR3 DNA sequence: TGTGCCAGCAGCTCCCGACAGTTCATGAACACTGAAGCTTTCTTT. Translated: CASSSRQFMNTEAFF.

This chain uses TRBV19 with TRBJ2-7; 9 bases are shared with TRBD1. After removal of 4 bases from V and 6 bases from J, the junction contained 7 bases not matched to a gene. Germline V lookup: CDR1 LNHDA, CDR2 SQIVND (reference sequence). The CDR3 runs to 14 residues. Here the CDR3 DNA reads TGTGCCAGTAGTAGAACGGGACAGGGTCGCGAGCAGTACTTC. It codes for CASSRTGQGREQYF.

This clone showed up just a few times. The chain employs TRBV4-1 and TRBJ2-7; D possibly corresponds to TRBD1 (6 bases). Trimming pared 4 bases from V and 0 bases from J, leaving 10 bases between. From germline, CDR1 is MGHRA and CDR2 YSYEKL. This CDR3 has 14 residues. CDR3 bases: TGCGCCAGCAGCCTCCGGGACATCTCCTACGAGCAGTACTTC. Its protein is CASSLRDISYEQYF.

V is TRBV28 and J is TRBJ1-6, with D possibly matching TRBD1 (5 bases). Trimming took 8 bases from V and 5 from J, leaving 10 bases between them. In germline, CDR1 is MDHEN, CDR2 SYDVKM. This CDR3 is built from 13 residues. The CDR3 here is CASHRQNNSPLHF. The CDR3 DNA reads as TGTGCCAGCCACAGGCAAAATAATTCACCCCTCCACTTT. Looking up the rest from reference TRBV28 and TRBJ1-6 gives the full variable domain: DVKVTQSSRYLVKRTGEKVFLECVQDMDHENMFWYRQDPGLGLRLIYFSYDVKMKEKGDIPEGYSVSREKKERFSLILESASTNQTSMYLCASHRQNNSPLHFGNGTRLTVT.

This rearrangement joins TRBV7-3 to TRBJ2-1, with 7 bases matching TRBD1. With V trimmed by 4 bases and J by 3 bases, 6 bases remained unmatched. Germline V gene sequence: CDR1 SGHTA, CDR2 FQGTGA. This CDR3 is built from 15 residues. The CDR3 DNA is TGTGCCAGCAGCTCGACAGGGAGTTTCTACAATGAGCAGTTCTTC. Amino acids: CASSSTGSFYNEQFF.